Below, one T cell receptor (beta chain) is given with its context. Its specificity is not known. V dropped 1 base and J dropped 2; count of bases not matched to a gene: 6. Germline-derived CDR1 and CDR2 are KGHSH and LQKENI. There are 16 residues in the CDR3. The data belong to a study of T-cell memory formation after mild COVID-19. Study-level findings and limits: The finding that pre-infection memory included some responding clones suggested that cross-reactive memory joined. The second-wave clones peaking on day 37 were not confirmed as SARS-CoV-2-specific. Shrinking CD4+ clones resided mostly in CM and EM, and CD8+ ones in EMRA.

Using constant-segment primers, 5'RACE produced TCR alpha and TCR beta cDNA libraries carrying sample barcodes and UMIs. TCRdb passed the 5' RACE reads through MiXCR, listing each CDR3 protein once. The top ten hold around 28% of the sample, which has fewer than 40,000 distinct CDR3 sequences, about an eighth seen once. This chain uses TRBV18 with TRBJ2-3; 7 bases align to TRBD1. The sample taken for sequencing was PBMCs or a T cell subset sorted from them (not recorded which). The receptor comes from a man aged 18 to 29 who had mild COVID-19 (a few samples of this study predate the infection). Cell type and time point are not known. CDR3: CASSPLIRGNTDTQYF. The DNA for the CDR3 is TGTGCCAGCTCACCACTTATCAGGGGGAACACAGATACGCAGTATTTT.